In its sample, the clone carrying this T cell receptor (beta chain) was seen many times. The antigen is undetermined. The sorting of naive CD8 T cells used the CD8+CD4-CCR7+CD45RA+ phenotype. Listed TCR primers and previously described methods were used for bulk TCR libraries. One entry per CDR3 protein results from TCRdb running MiXCR on the PCR reads. Of some 580,000 distinct CDR3 sequences listed, roughly 25% are singletons. The sample originates from a study of molecular identifiers for immune sequencing clone quantification. On the study more broadly: Sequencing covered four of five parts into which replicate RNA from around 20,000 or 100,000 naive CD8 cells was split.

Study-wide points: Among roughly 910,000 naive cells, spiked Jurkat TCR RNA from a single cell was reportedly detectable.

The V end was cut by 5 bases, the J end by 10 bases, with 21 bases between. This CDR3 contains 15 residues. Germline CDR1 and CDR2: SGHVS and FQNEAQ. This sequence joins TRBV7-8 and TRBJ2-1, with TRBD2 as a possible D gene (5 bases). The sequenced sample consisted of naive CD8+ T cells from blood, with Jurkat cell RNA spiked in. This sample's subset: FACS-sorted CD8+CD4-CCR7+CD45RA+ naive T cells. The origin of this receptor is a human donor in good health. Some libraries in this study had Jurkat cell RNA spiked in. CDR3 residues: CASSVRTSHTVEQFF. Written as DNA, the CDR3 is TGTGCCAGCAGCGTTCGGACTTCTCATACAGTGGAGCAGTTCTTC.